This entry lists 13 T cell receptor beta chains sequenced from one sample in a study of tumor-infiltrating lymphocytes in oesophageal squamous cell carcinoma. From the PCR reads, TCRdb called clonotypes with MiXCR, one entry per CDR3 protein. The sample has approximately 20,000 distinct CDR3 sequences, around 40% seen once. The sequencing sample was made of esophageal tumor tissue. The receptors come from a male donor with esophageal squamous cell carcinoma.

This sequence joins TRBV5-1 and TRBJ1-1; D unresolved. The germline CDR1 and CDR2 sequences are SGHRS and YFSETQ. The CDR3 sequence is 16 residues long. The germline V and J ends were trimmed by 0 bases and 8 bases, with 20 bases remaining between them. CDR3 coding DNA: TGCGCCAGCAGCTTGGGGCCAGTCGGGCAACTAGAAGAAGCTTTCTTT. The encoded protein is CASSLGPVGQLEEAFF.

This clonotype appeared many times. A much larger clone differs from this one at a single base, so this may be a read error. The chain employs TRBV6-1 and TRBJ2-7; D unresolved. Trimming took off 3 bases at V and 7 bases at J, with 10 bases between the two ends. There are 12 residues in the CDR3. CDR1 and CDR2 from the germline V gene are MNHNS and SASEGT. CDR3 in amino acids: CASSDVYNEQYF. CDR3 in DNA: TGTGCCAGCAGTGACGTATACAATGAGCAGTACTTC.

This clonotype has at least ten counts. This may be a read error, as it is one base from a much larger clone. The genes are TRBV11-2 and TRBJ2-7, with no clear D. V was pared by 1 base and J by 7 bases, with 14 bases between. The CDR3 has 14 residues. Germline assignment: CDR1 SGHAT and CDR2 FQNNGV. The CDR3 coding sequence is TGTGCCAGCAGCTTAGGTAGCAGCGACAATGAGCAGTACTTC. Translated, it gives CASSLGSSDNEQYF.

This clonotype was observed at least ten times. The conserved phenylalanine or tryptophan normally closing the CDR3 is absent here, so this likely arose from a read error. No DNA is shown, since the ends of the CDR3 on it are uncertain; the CDR3 is the one TCRdb lists. The chain employs TRBV10-2 and TRBJ1-2. Ends included, the CDR3 has 9 residues. The V gene's germline CDR1 is WSHSY and CDR2 SAAADI. The chain's CDR3 is CASSESPSS.

In its sample, this clonotype was seen many times. The V and J genes are TRBV11-3 and TRBJ2-4; 15 bases fit TRBD2. The CDR3 totals 19 residues. The V gene's germline CDR1 is SGHNT and CDR2 YENEEA. V trimming: 5 bases; J trimming: 0 bases; junction bases outside the gene matches: 8. The CDR3 DNA reads as TGTGCCAGCAGCACTACCGGGACTAGCGGGGGGCTAGCCAAAAACATTCAGTACTTC. It is translated as CASSTTGTSGGLAKNIQYF.

The chain has TRBV20-1 and TRBJ2-4, with D uncertain. The better agreement between TRBJ2-7 and the DNA end casts doubt on the J call. This CDR3 spans 13 amino acids. Germline-derived CDR1 and CDR2 are DFQATT and SNEGSKA (reference sequence). The CDR3 here is CSASATQYYEQYF. The CDR3 DNA reads as TGCAGTGCTAGTGCGACACAGTACTACGAGCAGTACTTC.

This clonotype has just a few counts. The CDR3 DNA sequence: TGTGCCAGCAGCTTCCCGGCCTTCGGCGAGGGGGCCTACGAGCAGTACTTC. This gives the protein CASSFPAFGEGAYEQYF. The chain carries TRBV7-2 and TRBJ2-1, with D possibly matching TRBD1 (6 bases). The J call may be wrong; the DNA end is better matched by TRBJ2-7. The V gene's germline CDR1 is SGHTA and CDR2 FQGNSA. This CDR3 spans 17 amino acids.

This clonotype showed up just a few times. The rearrangement joins TRBV6-6 to TRBJ2-6; D unclear. Looked up from germline, CDR1 is MNHNY and CDR2 is SVGAGI (reference sequence). The CDR3 length is 13 residues. V dropped 8 bases and J dropped 0 bases, with 5 bases sitting between them. CDR3 protein: CASVYSGANVLTF. For the CDR3, the DNA is TGTGCCAGCGTGTACTCTGGGGCCAACGTCCTGACTTTC.

The chain carries TRBV5-1 and TRBJ2-3, with D uncertain. Trimming left V 7 bases short and J 5 bases short, with 17 bases between. The CDR3 spans 14 residues. Germline V gives CDR1 SGHRS, CDR2 YFSETQ. DNA for the CDR3: TGCGCCAGCGGGGTGGGTGAAGACCGAGATACGCAGTATTTT. Protein product: CASGVGEDRDTQYF.

The rearrangement links TRBV7-2 to TRBJ1-2, with D hard to call. V dropped 5 bases and J dropped 8 bases, with 12 bases sitting between them. The CDR3 has 12 amino acids. From germline, CDR1 is SGHTA and CDR2 FQGNSA. The CDR3 bases are TGTGCCAGCAGCCCAAGGAGTGACGGCTACACCTTC. It is translated as CASSPRSDGYTF.

This clonotype has ten or more counts. The V gene is TRBV7-8, the J gene TRBJ2-1; D may be TRBD2 (6 bases). The CDR3 covers 13 residues. Germline-derived CDR1 and CDR2 are SGHVS and FQNEAQ. V dropped 6 bases and J dropped 10 bases, with 16 bases sitting between them. CDR3 sequence reads: CASRGGEDYEQFF. In DNA form, the CDR3 reads TGTGCCAGCAGGGGCGGGGAGGACTACGAGCAGTTCTTC.

This chain uses TRBV6-1 with TRBJ2-3; 9 nucleotides line up with TRBD2. Germline V lookup: CDR1 MNHNS, CDR2 SASEGT. The CDR3 loop spans 14 amino acids. With V trimmed by 4 bases and J by 4 bases, 3 bases remained unmatched. As DNA, the CDR3 is TGTGCCAGCAGTGTAGCGGGAGTGGCAGATACGCAGTATTTT. Its protein product is CASSVAGVADTQYF.

This clonotype was recorded at least ten times. V gene TRBV5-1 combines with J gene TRBJ2-5, with TRBD2 as a possible D gene (6 bases). The V end lost 2 bases, the J end lost 5 bases, and 22 bases lay between the germline ends. This CDR3 spans 17 amino acids. The germline gives CDR1 SGHRS, CDR2 YFSETQ. CDR3 in amino acids: CASSLHFSGAQPETQYF. As DNA, the CDR3 is TGCGCCAGCAGCTTACATTTTTCGGGAGCCCAACCGGAGACCCAGTACTTC.